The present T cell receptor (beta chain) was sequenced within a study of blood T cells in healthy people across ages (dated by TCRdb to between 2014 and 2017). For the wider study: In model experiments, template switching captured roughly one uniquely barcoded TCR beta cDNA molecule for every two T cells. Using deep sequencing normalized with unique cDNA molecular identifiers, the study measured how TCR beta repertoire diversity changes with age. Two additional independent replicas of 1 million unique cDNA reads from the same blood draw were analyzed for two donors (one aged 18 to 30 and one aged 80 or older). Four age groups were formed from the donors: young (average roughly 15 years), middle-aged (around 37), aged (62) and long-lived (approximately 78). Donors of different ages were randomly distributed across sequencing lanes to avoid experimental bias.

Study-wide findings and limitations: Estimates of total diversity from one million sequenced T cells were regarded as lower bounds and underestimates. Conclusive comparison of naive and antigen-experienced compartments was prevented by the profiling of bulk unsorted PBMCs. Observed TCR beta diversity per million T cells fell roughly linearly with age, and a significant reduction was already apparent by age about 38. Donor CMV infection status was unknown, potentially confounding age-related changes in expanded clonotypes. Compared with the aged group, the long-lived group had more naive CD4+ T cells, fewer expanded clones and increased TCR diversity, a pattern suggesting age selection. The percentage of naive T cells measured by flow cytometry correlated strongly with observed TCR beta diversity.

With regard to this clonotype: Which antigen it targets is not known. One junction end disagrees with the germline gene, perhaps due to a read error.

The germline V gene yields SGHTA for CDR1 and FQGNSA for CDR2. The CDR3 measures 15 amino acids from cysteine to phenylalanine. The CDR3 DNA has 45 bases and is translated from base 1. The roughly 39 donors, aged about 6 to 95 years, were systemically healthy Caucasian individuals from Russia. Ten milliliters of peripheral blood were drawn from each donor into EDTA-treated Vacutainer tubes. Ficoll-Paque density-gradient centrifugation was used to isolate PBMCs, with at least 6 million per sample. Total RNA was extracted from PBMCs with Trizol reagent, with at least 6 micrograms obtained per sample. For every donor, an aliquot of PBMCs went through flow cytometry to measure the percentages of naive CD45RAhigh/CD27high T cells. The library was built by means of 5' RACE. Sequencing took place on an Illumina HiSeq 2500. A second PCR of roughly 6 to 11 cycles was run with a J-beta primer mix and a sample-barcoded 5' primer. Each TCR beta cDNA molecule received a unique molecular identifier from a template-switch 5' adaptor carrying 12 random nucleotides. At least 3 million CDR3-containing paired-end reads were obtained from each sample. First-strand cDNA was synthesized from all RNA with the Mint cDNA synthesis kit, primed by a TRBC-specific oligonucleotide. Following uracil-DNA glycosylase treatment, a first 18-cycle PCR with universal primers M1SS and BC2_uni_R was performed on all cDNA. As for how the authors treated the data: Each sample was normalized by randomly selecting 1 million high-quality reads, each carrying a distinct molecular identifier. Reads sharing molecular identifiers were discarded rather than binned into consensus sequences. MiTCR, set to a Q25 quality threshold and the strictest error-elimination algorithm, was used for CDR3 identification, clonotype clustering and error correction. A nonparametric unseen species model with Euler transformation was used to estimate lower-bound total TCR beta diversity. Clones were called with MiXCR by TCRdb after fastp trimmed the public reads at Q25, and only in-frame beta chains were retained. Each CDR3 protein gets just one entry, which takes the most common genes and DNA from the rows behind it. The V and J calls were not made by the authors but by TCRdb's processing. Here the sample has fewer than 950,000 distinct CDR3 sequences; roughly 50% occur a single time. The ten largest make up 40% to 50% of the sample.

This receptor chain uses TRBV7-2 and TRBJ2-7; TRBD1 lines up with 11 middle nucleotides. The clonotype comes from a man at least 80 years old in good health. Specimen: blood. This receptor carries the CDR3 CAGSATGTGGREQYF. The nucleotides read TGTGCCGGCAGCGCCACCGGGACAGGGGGGAGGGAGCAGTACTTC.